These 32 T cell receptor beta chains share one sample of origin, sequenced in a study of T cell clonality in common variable immunodeficiency. Repertoires were generated with immunoSEQ multiplex PCR, while TCRdb's copy carries only in-frame clones and drops some. This record lists about 60,000 clones, none seen once only, and the top ten clones contain about 1.7%. The sequencing sample was made of peripheral blood mononuclear cells. These receptors originate from a person aged 18-70 years in good health.

The sample holds many counts of this clone. The read terminates 3 residues ahead of where the CDR3 ends, so the germline J gene completes it. The rearrangement joins TRBV20-1 to TRBJ2-1, with 10 bases lining up with TRBD2. The V and J ends lost 5 bases and 3 bases, in that order; junction bases with no gene match: 10. CDR1 and CDR2 (germline): DFQATT, SNEGSKA (reference sequence). The length of the CDR3 is 16 residues. CDR3 bases read: TGCAGTGCTGATGAGGTTAGCGGGGGGCTCTACAATGAG. This sequence encodes CSADEVSGGLYNE. From start to end, the CDR3 is CSADEVSGGLYNEQFF.

This clone was observed at least ten times. The read gets to within 3 residues of the CDR3 end, and the germline J gene fills in the rest. The chain carries TRBV10-3 and TRBJ2-6, with 10 bases identical to TRBD2. The CDR3 length is 19 residues. V shed 7 bases, J shed 0 bases, and the junction held 12 bases outside the gene matches. Looked up from germline, CDR1 is ENHRY and CDR2 is SYGVKD. CDR3 in amino acids: CAIMLLAGTRSSGANVLTF. Partial CDR3 DNA: TGTGCCATCATGTTACTAGCGGGAACCCGGAGCTCTGGGGCCAACGTC.

In this sample, this clone turned up many times. The CDR3 end is not reached by the read, which stops 3 residues before it; the germline J gene fills it in. The chain carries TRBV6-1 and TRBJ2-7; D is perhaps TRBD1 (5 bases). The CDR3 totals 15 residues. Germline loops: CDR1 MNHNS, CDR2 SASEGT. Trimming took 2 bases from V and 6 from J, leaving 17 bases between them. The CDR3 DNA, read in part, is TGTGCCAGCAGTGAATCTGGTGGGAAGGGGTCCGAG. Amino acid sequence: CASSESGGKGSE. The whole CDR3 sequence is CASSESGGKGSEQYF.

This clone was found many times. The read falls 3 residues short of the CDR3 end, and the missing part is taken from the germline J gene. This chain uses TRBV12-3 or TRBV12-4 with TRBJ2-7, with TRBD2 matching 9 bases. The CDR3 has 13 amino acids. With 9 bases clipped from V and 5 bases from J, the junction kept 8 bases outside the gene matches. The sequenced CDR3 bases are TGTGCCAGTATAGGTAGCGGGAGCCACGAG. Encoded protein: CASIGSGSHE. The CDR3, in full, reads CASIGSGSHEQYF.

This clone was observed many times. The read terminates 3 residues ahead of where the CDR3 ends, so the germline J gene completes it. This sequence joins TRBV19 and TRBJ2-7; D ambiguous. V was cut by 9 bases and J by 4 bases, with 10 bases left in between. Looked up from germline, CDR1 is LNHDA and CDR2 is SQIVND (reference sequence). The CDR3 sequence is 11 residues long. The CDR3: CASRSLYEQYF. The sequenced part of the CDR3 DNA is TGTGCCAGCCGGTCCCTATACGAG.

This clone showed up many times. The read halts 3 residues ahead of the CDR3 end, with the missing end drawn from the germline J gene. The chain carries TRBV2 and TRBJ2-3; TRBD1 matches 8 bases. The CDR3 contains 13 residues. Germline CDR1 and CDR2: SNHLY and FYNNEI. After removal of 6 bases from V and 4 bases from J, the junction contained 3 bases not matched to a gene. Incomplete CDR3 DNA: TGTGCCAGCAGAGACAGGGGCGCAGATACG. Translated: CASRDRGADT. The entire CDR3 sequence reads CASRDRGADTQYF.

Worth noting for this clone: The read comes to an end 3 residues before the CDR3 does, leaving the germline J gene to fill in the end. The chain joins TRBV6-4 to TRBJ2-2; TRBD1 matches 9 bases. Trimming removed 6 bases from V and 3 bases from J; junction bases left unmatched: 8. Germline V gene data show CDR1 as MRHNA and CDR2 as SNTAGT. The CDR3 is made up of 16 amino acids. The DNA read from the CDR3 is TGTGCCAGCAGCCCCGGACAGGGGACACACACCGGGGAG. Translation gives CASSPGQGTHTGE. The entire CDR3 reads CASSPGQGTHTGELFF.

This clone appeared many times. The CDR3 goes on 3 residues after the read ends, and that part is filled in from the germline J gene. The chain is built from TRBV19 and TRBJ1-1, with TRBD1 identical over 8 bases. The V gene's germline CDR1 is LNHDA and CDR2 SQIVND (reference sequence). The trim removed 10 bases at V and 1 base at J, leaving 5 bases unmatched. This CDR3 has 13 amino acids. CDR3 residues: CATRQGTNTEAFF. Partial CDR3 DNA: TGTGCCACCAGACAGGGGACGAACACTGAA.

This clone was seen at least ten times. The read gets to within 3 residues of the CDR3 end, and the germline J gene fills in the rest. This rearrangement joins TRBV6-1 to TRBJ2-5; 8 nucleotides agree with TRBD1. This CDR3 is 14 amino acids long. The germline V gene encodes CDR1 MNHNS and CDR2 SASEGT. The ends lost 6 bases at V and 3 bases at J; junction bases unmatched: 6. The part of the CDR3 DNA that was read is TGTGCCAGCAGAGAAATACAGGGGGAAGAGACC. Translated: CASREIQGEET. The full CDR3 protein is CASREIQGEETQYF.

This clone was observed many times. The DNA ends 3 residues before the CDR3 does, and the rest of the CDR3 is filled in from the germline J gene. The chain has TRBV30 and TRBJ1-5, with 9 positions matching TRBD1. There are 14 residues in the CDR3. The J segment lost 4 bases and the V segment lost 4 bases, leaving 5 bases of the junction unmatched. Germline V gene data show CDR1 as GTSNPN and CDR2 as SVGIG (reference sequence). The sequenced part of the CDR3 DNA is TGTGCCTGGAACTCCGGACAGGGGAATCAGCCC. Its translation is CAWNSGQGNQP. The full-length CDR3 reads as CAWNSGQGNQPQHF.

At least ten counts were recorded for this clone. The CDR3 bases that were read are TGTGCCAGCAGAGGGGACAGGGGCCTAAGTGAG. Its translation: CASRGDRGLSE. The complete CDR3 reads CASRGDRGLSEQFF. V is TRBV2 and J is TRBJ2-1, with 10 bases matching TRBD1. Read coverage stops 3 residues before the CDR3 terminus; the germline J gene supplies the remainder. Germline-derived CDR1 and CDR2 are SNHLY and FYNNEI. The CDR3 extends over 14 amino acids. V was clipped by 6 bases and J by 9 bases; unmatched bases: 8.

This clone occurred many times. The CDR3 end is not reached by the read, which stops 3 residues before it; the germline J gene fills it in. The chain uses TRBV4-1 and TRBJ1-5; 8 nucleotides align to TRBD1. From germline, CDR1 is MGHRA and CDR2 YSYEKL. CDR3 length: 15 residues. The ends lost 0 bases at V and 6 bases at J; junction bases unmatched: 4. The CDR3 bases that were read are TGCGCCAGCAGCCAAGAGGGGACAGGTTTTCAGCCC. Translated, it gives CASSQEGTGFQP. The CDR3 in its entirety is CASSQEGTGFQPQHF.

This clone was picked up many times. The sequence runs out 3 residues before the end of the CDR3; the remainder is reconstructed from the germline J gene. This chain uses TRBV5-1 with TRBJ1-1; 7 bases are a match to TRBD1. The ends lost 0 bases at V and 4 bases at J; junction bases unmatched: 9. This CDR3 has 16 amino acids. CDR1 is SGHRS, CDR2 YFSETQ, per germline. The CDR3 region is CASSLDFGGGGTEAFF. CDR3 DNA (partial): TGCGCCAGCAGCTTGGACTTCGGAGGGGGCGGCACTGAA.

This clone was seen repeatedly, ten times or more. The read ends 3 residues before the CDR3 terminus; that terminus is restored from the germline J gene. The chain couples TRBV19 to TRBJ2-5; 7 bases align to TRBD1. V shed 5 bases and J 3 bases; nucleotides not matched to a gene: 12. Germline values: CDR1 LNHDA, CDR2 SQIVND (reference sequence). The CDR3 length is 16 residues. Incomplete CDR3 DNA: TGTGCCAGTAGTGTCCACCGGACAGGCCCTAAAGAGACC. Its translation: CASSVHRTGPKET. The CDR3 reads in full as CASSVHRTGPKETQYF.

This clone came up many times. At one of its ends the junction is not consistent with the germline gene, which may arise from a read error. The observed sequence ends 3 residues before the CDR3 terminus, with the missing tail filled in from the germline J gene. The rearrangement links TRBV7-9 to TRBJ2-7, with D possibly TRBD1 on 5 matching bases. Germline-derived CDR1 and CDR2 are SEHNR and FQNEAQ (reference sequence). This CDR3 contains 13 residues. CDR3 in amino acids: CSSSLVGAYEQYF. CDR3 DNA, as far as it was read: TGTTCCAGCAGCTTAGTTGGGGCATACGAG.

In this sample, this clone turned up many times. The read finishes 3 residues shy of the CDR3 end, and the germline J gene is used to complete it. V gene TRBV19 combines with J gene TRBJ1-1; D may be TRBD1 (6 bases). From germline, CDR1 is LNHDA and CDR2 SQIVND (reference sequence). There are 12 residues in the CDR3. CDR3 bases read: TGTGCCAGTAGTATTAGTCAGGGGGAA. Residues: CASSISQGE. The whole CDR3 protein is CASSISQGEAFF.

This clone was observed at least ten times. The read stops 3 residues short of the end of the CDR3; the missing end is completed from the germline J gene. The chain joins TRBV4-1 to TRBJ2-3, with a possible D match to TRBD1 (6 bases). Germline CDR1 reads MGHRA; CDR2 reads YSYEKL. This CDR3 comprises 17 residues. V gave up 1 base and J gave up 8 bases, with 22 bases separating them. CDR3 DNA, as far as it was read: TGCGCCAGCAGCCAAGTCCTCCGGGACCGACAAGGGGGTACG. Translation: CASSQVLRDRQGGT. The whole CDR3 reads CASSQVLRDRQGGTQYF.

This clone was seen ten or more times. The sequence runs out 3 residues before the end of the CDR3; the remainder is reconstructed from the germline J gene. The rearrangement uses TRBV5-4 and TRBJ2-3; no clear D gene. Looked up from germline, CDR1 is SGHNT and CDR2 is YYREEE (reference sequence). Trimming took off 1 base at V and 2 bases at J, with 11 bases between the two ends. The CDR3 spans 15 residues. CDR3 amino acids: CASSLPSRHTDTQYF. CDR3 bases read: TGTGCCAGCAGCTTGCCCAGCAGACACACAGATACG. The entire variable domain, with the rest obtained from reference TRBV5-4 and TRBJ2-3, is as follows: ETGVTQSPTHLIKTRGQQVTLRCSSQSGHNTVSWYQQALGQGPQFIFQYYREEENGRGNFPPRFSGLQFPNYSSELNVNALELDDSALYLCASSLPSRHTDTQYFGPGTRLTVL.

This clone was counted at least ten times. The read is 3 residues too short to cover the CDR3 end, so that end is filled in from the germline J gene. The chain links TRBV30 to TRBJ2-2; possibly TRBD2 for D (6 bases). The CDR3 consists of 14 residues. The V gene lost 4 bases and the J gene lost 6 bases, with 15 bases spanning the gap. Germline-derived CDR1 and CDR2 are GTSNPN and SVGIG (reference sequence). Incomplete CDR3 DNA: TGTGCCTGGATTGGTGGGGGGTTTCCCGGGGAG. This translates into CAWIGGGFPGE. The CDR3 reads in full as CAWIGGGFPGELFF.

This clone was seen ten or more times. The covered CDR3 bases are TGTGCCACCAGTGATTTTCGGGGAAAGAACACCGGGGAG. Translating it yields CATSDFRGKNTGE. The full CDR3 sequence reads CATSDFRGKNTGELFF. The chain combines TRBV24-1 with TRBJ2-2; weak D call: TRBD2 (5 bases). The missing CDR3 end, 3 residues past where the read stops, is filled in from the germline J gene. V dropped 1 base and J dropped 1 base, with 9 bases sitting between them. The CDR3 loop spans 16 amino acids. Germline CDR1 is KGHDR and CDR2 is SFDVKD.

This clone was recorded at least ten times. The CDR3 extends 3 residues past the end of the read, so its final part is completed from the germline J gene. This chain connects TRBV20-1 to TRBJ2-7, with TRBD1 as a possible D gene (6 bases). The CDR3 has 13 amino acids. CDR1 and CDR2 from the germline V gene are DFQATT and SNEGSKA (reference sequence). The V gene lost 4 bases and the J gene lost 3 bases, with 13 bases spanning the gap. The CDR3 loop reads CSAIRDNYYEQYF. The CDR3 bases that were read are TGCAGTGCTATAAGGGACAACTACTACGAG.

This clone has ten or more counts. The CDR3 is cut off 3 residues early in the read; its end comes from the germline J gene. V and J are TRBV20-1 and TRBJ2-5; 7 bases match TRBD1. Germline V gene data show CDR1 as DFQATT and CDR2 as SNEGSKA (reference sequence). This CDR3 has 14 amino acids. V lost 5 bases to trimming and J lost 1 base; unmatched junction nucleotides: 7. The sequenced part of the CDR3 DNA is TGCAGTGCTGTAAAGGGGACAGCCCAAGAGACC. Translated: CSAVKGTAQET. The whole CDR3 protein is CSAVKGTAQETQYF.

This clone was observed many times. Coverage ceases 3 residues before the CDR3 finishes, and the germline J gene fills in the end. This rearrangement joins TRBV6-4 to TRBJ1-2; 10 positions agree with TRBD1. J lost 1 base, V lost 10 bases, and 3 bases had no gene match. Germline-derived CDR1 and CDR2 are MRHNA and SNTAGT. The CDR3 loop spans 13 amino acids. The CDR3 DNA, read in part, is TGTGCCACCGGGACAGGGGTTAACTATGGC. Translating it yields CATGTGVNYG. The CDR3 in its entirety is CATGTGVNYGYTF.

This clone has at least ten counts. Read coverage stops 3 residues before the CDR3 terminus; the germline J gene supplies the remainder. This rearrangement joins TRBV6-1 to TRBJ2-3, with D possibly TRBD2 on 5 matching bases. Germline V lookup: CDR1 MNHNS, CDR2 SASEGT. The CDR3 spans 15 residues. With 4 bases removed from V and 4 bases from J, the gap between germline ends came to 15 bases. CDR3 in amino acids: CASSGLPPGADTQYF. CDR3 bases read: TGTGCCAGCAGTGGGCTTCCTCCCGGGGCAGATACG.

Ten or more counts support this clone. The read ends 3 residues shy of where the CDR3 ends; the end is completed using the germline J gene. This sequence joins TRBV7-9 and TRBJ1-1; no clear D. Trimming left V 5 bases short and J 2 bases short, with 12 bases between. Germline values: CDR1 SEHNR, CDR2 FQNEAQ (reference sequence). CDR3 length: 14 residues. The covered CDR3 bases are TGTGCCAGCAGCCCTACAGAAGTCAACACTGAA. Protein sequence: CASSPTEVNTE. The whole CDR3 protein is CASSPTEVNTEAFF.

This clone has just a few counts. Read sequence stops 3 residues before the CDR3 end, and the germline J gene provides the missing end. This chain uses TRBV13 with TRBJ2-5; D not certain. The V gene's germline CDR1 is PRHDT and CDR2 FYEKMQ (reference sequence). V was trimmed by 0 bases and J by 4 bases, leaving 6 bases between them. CDR3 length: 13 residues. CDR3 DNA, as far as it was read: TGTGCCAGCAGCTTAGGGGCAGTAGAGACC. Translated: CASSLGAVET. The full-length CDR3 reads as CASSLGAVETQYF.

This clone was seen at least ten times. Sequencing ends 3 residues short of the CDR3 end; the germline J gene provides the rest. The chain carries TRBV7-8 and TRBJ2-2, with 7 bases identical to TRBD2. Germline assignment: CDR1 SGHVS and CDR2 FQNEAQ. This CDR3 comprises 18 residues. V lost 5 bases to trimming and J lost 6 bases; unmatched junction nucleotides: 18. The CDR3 bases that were read are TGTGCCAGCAGCCTGTCAGTCGGCGGGGGTCTATTCCCCGGGGAG. Translation: CASSLSVGGGLFPGE. The entire CDR3 is CASSLSVGGGLFPGELFF.

This clone was recorded many times. The read ends 3 residues shy of where the CDR3 ends; the end is completed using the germline J gene. This rearrangement joins TRBV20-1 to TRBJ2-5, with 7 bases fitting TRBD2. V lost 3 bases to trimming and J lost 5 bases; unmatched junction nucleotides: 9. Germline V gene sequence: CDR1 DFQATT, CDR2 SNEGSKA (reference sequence). The CDR3 runs to 14 residues. CDR3 region: CSASGAGATETQYF. The part of the CDR3 DNA that was read is TGCAGTGCTAGTGGTGCGGGAGCTACTGAGACC.

This clone was found many times. The read stops 3 residues short of the end of the CDR3; the missing end is completed from the germline J gene. The chain couples TRBV18 to TRBJ2-5, with 10 bases fitting TRBD1. The germline V gene encodes CDR1 KGHSH and CDR2 LQKENI. V shed 2 bases and J 3 bases; nucleotides not matched to a gene: 6. The CDR3 runs to 16 residues. The CDR3 spells CASSPIGGTGEETQYF. The sequenced part of the CDR3 DNA is TGTGCCAGCTCACCAATCGGCGGGACAGGGGAAGAGACC.

This clone showed up many times. The CDR3 end lies 3 residues beyond the end of the read and is filled in from the germline J gene. V is TRBV6-4 and J is TRBJ1-6; possibly TRBD1 for D (6 bases). V gave up 9 bases and J gave up 9 bases, with 18 bases separating them. This CDR3 has 14 amino acids. The germline V gene has CDR1 MRHNA and CDR2 SNTAGT. CDR3 residues: CASSPTGGGSPLHF. Partial CDR3 DNA: TGTGCCAGTTCACCCACTGGGGGCGGTTCACCC.

Points on this clone: The read ends 3 residues shy of where the CDR3 ends; the end is completed using the germline J gene. This sequence joins TRBV19 and TRBJ2-4, with 7 bases fitting TRBD1. Germline V gene sequence: CDR1 LNHDA, CDR2 SQIVND (reference sequence). The CDR3 has 15 residues. The DNA read from the CDR3 is TGTGCCAGTAGGATTCCAGGGACAGTCCTCCATGGT. Translation gives CASRIPGTVLHG. The entire CDR3 protein reads CASRIPGTVLHGQYF.

This clone was observed at least ten times. The read gets to within 3 residues of the CDR3 end, and the germline J gene fills in the rest. The genes are TRBV19 and TRBJ1-1; possible D gene TRBD1, 6 bases. This CDR3 is built from 13 residues. The V gene lost 3 bases and the J gene lost 6 bases, with 11 bases spanning the gap. CDR1 LNHDA and CDR2 SQIVND come from the germline V gene (reference sequence). The CDR3: CASSIQGIAEAFF. The part of the CDR3 DNA that was read is TGTGCCAGTAGTATTCAGGGGATCGCTGAA.